The rows below give T cell receptor beta chains drawn from one sample of a study of beta chain features in type 1 diabetes. Using immunoSEQ multiplex PCR, the repertoire was profiled, and TCRdb retains in-frame clones only, with some absent. The sample comprises about 340,000 clones, 9.3% of which are singletons, and roughly 0.99% rests with the top ten. Sample: central memory CD4+ T cells from blood. The receptor set was obtained from a man aged 30-40 years with type 1 diabetes. The CDR3 runs from the conserved cysteine through the conserved F or W. The order of the fields is D gene, clone size, V gene, J gene, CDR3 DNA, CDR3 protein. D genes are given only for firm matches. The size entry is marked missing in some rows and otherwise reads once, few, many or a size class.

TRBD2	few	TRBV7-9	TRBJ2-6	TGTGCCAGCAGCGAAACTAGCGGGTTCTCTGGGGCCAACGTCCTGACTTTC	CASSETSGFSGANVLTF
.	few	TRBV4-3	TRBJ2-2	TGCGCCAGCAGCCACTCCACCACGGGGGCCCTGCCAGTCGGGGAGCTGTTTTTT	CASSHSTTGALPVGELFF
TRBD2	few	TRBV7-9	TRBJ2-3	TGTGCCAGCAGCATTAGCGGGGGGAGCACAGATACGCAGTATTTT	CASSISGGSTDTQYF
.	.	TRBV7-2	TRBJ1-2	TGTGCCAGCAGCCCGCGACAGGATTCTAGTTCGGGCTACACCTTC	CASSPRQDSSSGYTF
.	few	TRBV6-6	TRBJ1-5	TGTGCCAGCAGTTACGGGGTTGACGGCAATCAGCCCCAGCATTTT	CASSYGVDGNQPQHF
TRBD1	many	TRBV28	TRBJ2-7	TGTGCCAGCAGTTTAGAGGGGGCGTTTCATGAGCAGTACTTC	CASSLEGAFHEQYF
.	few	TRBV7-9	TRBJ1-3	TGTGCCAGCAGCTTTGGGACGTTTTCTGGAAACACCATATATTTT	CASSFGTFSGNTIYF
.	few	TRBV27	TRBJ1-6	TGTGCCAGCAGTTTTTGGGCGATTAATTCACCCCTCCACTTT	CASSFWAINSPLHF
.	few	TRBV27	TRBJ1-1	TGTGCCAGGCTATCCTTTCACAGGCGTTTGAGCACTGAAGCTTTCTTT	CARLSFHRRLSTEAFF
TRBD1	few	TRBV2	TRBJ2-3	TGTGCCAGCAGTGAACGTCGGGACAGGGTAAACACAGATACGCAGTATTTT	CASSERRDRVNTDTQYF
.	few	TRBV10-3	TRBJ2-3	TGTGCCATCAGTGAAGGGGGCGGGGGCACAGATACGCAGTATTTT	CAISEGGGGTDTQYF
TRBD1	.	TRBV9	TRBJ1-3	TGTGCCAGCAGCGTGGGGGGACAGGCGTCCTCTGGAAACACCATATATTTT	CASSVGGQASSGNTIYF
.	few	TRBV29-1	TRBJ1-5	TGCAGCGTTGTTCAGGGGAGTGGGGATCAGCCCCAGCATTTT	CSVVQGSGDQPQHF
TRBD1	few	TRBV10-3	TRBJ1-1	TGTGCCATCAGTTCACAGGGGGATACTGAAGCTTTCTTT	CAISSQGDTEAFF
TRBD2	.	TRBV7-2	TRBJ2-7	TGTGCCAGCAGCCATACCGGGACTAGCGGGGAAGAGCAGTACTTC	CASSHTGTSGEEQYF
.	many	TRBV5-5	TRBJ2-3	TGTGCCAGCAAAGCAGGAGGCACAGATACGCAGTATTTT	CASKAGGTDTQYF
TRBD2	.	TRBV7-2	TRBJ2-5	TGTGCCAGCAGCCCCCCGGGACTAGCGGGGGGACAAGAGACCCAGTACTTC	CASSPPGLAGGQETQYF
.	.	TRBV18	TRBJ2-7	TGTGCCAGCTTCCTCTCCTACGAGCAGTACTTC	CASFLSYEQYF
.	few	TRBV6-1	TRBJ1-1	TGTGCCAGCAGCCGGGATCCGGGGGCGTCTGAAGCTTTCTTT	CASSRDPGASEAFF
.	few	TRBV19	TRBJ2-1	TGTGCCAGTCAGTCCCTCCTGAGCTCCTACAATGAGCAGTTCTTC	CASQSLLSSYNEQFF
.	few	TRBV10-3	TRBJ2-3	TGTGCCATCAAAGCGTTGGCGGCAAATACAGATACGCAGTATTTT	CAIKALAANTDTQYF
TRBD2	many	TRBV7-2	TRBJ2-7	TGTGCCAGCAGCTTAGGGGCTAGCGGGGGATACGAGCAGTACTTC	CASSLGASGGYEQYF
TRBD2	.	TRBV4-3	TRBJ2-1	TGCGCCAGCAGCCAAACCTGGACTAGCGGGGGCCTCTCCTACAATGAGCAGTTCTTC	CASSQTWTSGGLSYNEQFF
.	many	TRBV7-9	TRBJ2-7	TGTGCCAGCAGCTCGACAATCGACAGATTGCAGTACTTC	CASSSTIDRLQYF
.	.	TRBV5-1	TRBJ2-6	TGCGCCACCACCGGGGGCTCTGGGGCCAACGTCCTGACTTTC	CATTGGSGANVLTF
TRBD2	few	TRBV6-1	TRBJ2-5	TGTGCCAGCATTCACACCGGGAGGCCGGAGACCCAGTACTTC	CASIHTGRPETQYF
.	.	TRBV9	TRBJ2-7	TGTGCCAGCAGCGTAGAAGGGGTGGGTAACGAGCAGTACTTC	CASSVEGVGNEQYF
TRBD1	.	TRBV28	TRBJ1-6	TGTGCCAGCAGCGAACGGACAGGGGGCGGTTCACCCCTCCACTTT	CASSERTGGGSPLHF
.	.	TRBV11-2	TRBJ1-1	TGTGCCAGCAGCTTAGATTGGGAAGGCACTGAAGCTTTCTTT	CASSLDWEGTEAFF
.	few	TRBV6-5	TRBJ2-7	TGTGCCAGCAGTTACCTGGGGGTCGAGCAGTACTTC	CASSYLGVEQYF
.	few	TRBV7-7	TRBJ2-6	TGTGCCAGCAGCCCGGCGCAGGGGACACTCTCTGGGGCCAACGTCCTGACTTTC	CASSPAQGTLSGANVLTF
.	many	TRBV28	TRBJ2-1	TGTGCCAGCAGTTTACGCGCGGCTACCGAGCAGTTCTTC	CASSLRAATEQFF
TRBD2	.	TRBV7-9	TRBJ2-5	TGTGCCAGCAGCTCGACTAGCGGGGGGGCGACCCAGTACTTC	CASSSTSGGATQYF
.	.	TRBV28	TRBJ2-7	TGTGCCAGCAGCCTCACCCCCTACGAGCAGTACTTC	CASSLTPYEQYF
TRBD2	few	TRBV7-2	TRBJ2-1	TGTGCCAGCAGCTTACAAGCGGGGGGGCACAATGAGCAGTTCTTC	CASSLQAGGHNEQFF
TRBD1	.	TRBV19	TRBJ2-5	TGTGCCAGTAGTGTGGGACAGGGGTTAGAGACCCAGTACTTC	CASSVGQGLETQYF
.	few	TRBV20-1	TRBJ2-7	TGCAGTGCCCGACTAGCCTACGAGCAGTACTTC	CSARLAYEQYF
TRBD2	.	TRBV2	TRBJ2-1	TGTGGTACAGCGGTGGAGCGGGGGACGGACAATGAGCAGTTCTTC	CGTAVERGTDNEQFF
TRBD2	.	TRBV19	TRBJ2-1	TGTGCCACCTTAGCGGGGGGGAAGTCCAATGAGCAGTTCTTC	CATLAGGKSNEQFF
.	many	TRBV7-9	TRBJ1-6	TGTGCCAGCAGCTCGGAAAGTGGATCTAATTCACCCCTCCACTTT	CASSSESGSNSPLHF
TRBD1	.	TRBV9	TRBJ2-1	TGTGCCAGCAGCCCAGGACAGGGAAACAATGAGCAGTTCTTC	CASSPGQGNNEQFF
.	few	TRBV5-1	TRBJ1-1	TGCGCCAGCAGCTTGGATGGGGGGAACACTGAAGCTTTCTTT	CASSLDGGNTEAFF
.	.	TRBV7-2	TRBJ2-5	TGTGCCAGCAGCTTAGTCCGTCTAGGTCAAGAGACCCAGTACTTC	CASSLVRLGQETQYF
.	few	TRBV11-3	TRBJ2-3	TGTGCCAGCAGCGCGAATTGGGACCCGATAAGGACGCAGTATTTT	CASSANWDPIRTQYF